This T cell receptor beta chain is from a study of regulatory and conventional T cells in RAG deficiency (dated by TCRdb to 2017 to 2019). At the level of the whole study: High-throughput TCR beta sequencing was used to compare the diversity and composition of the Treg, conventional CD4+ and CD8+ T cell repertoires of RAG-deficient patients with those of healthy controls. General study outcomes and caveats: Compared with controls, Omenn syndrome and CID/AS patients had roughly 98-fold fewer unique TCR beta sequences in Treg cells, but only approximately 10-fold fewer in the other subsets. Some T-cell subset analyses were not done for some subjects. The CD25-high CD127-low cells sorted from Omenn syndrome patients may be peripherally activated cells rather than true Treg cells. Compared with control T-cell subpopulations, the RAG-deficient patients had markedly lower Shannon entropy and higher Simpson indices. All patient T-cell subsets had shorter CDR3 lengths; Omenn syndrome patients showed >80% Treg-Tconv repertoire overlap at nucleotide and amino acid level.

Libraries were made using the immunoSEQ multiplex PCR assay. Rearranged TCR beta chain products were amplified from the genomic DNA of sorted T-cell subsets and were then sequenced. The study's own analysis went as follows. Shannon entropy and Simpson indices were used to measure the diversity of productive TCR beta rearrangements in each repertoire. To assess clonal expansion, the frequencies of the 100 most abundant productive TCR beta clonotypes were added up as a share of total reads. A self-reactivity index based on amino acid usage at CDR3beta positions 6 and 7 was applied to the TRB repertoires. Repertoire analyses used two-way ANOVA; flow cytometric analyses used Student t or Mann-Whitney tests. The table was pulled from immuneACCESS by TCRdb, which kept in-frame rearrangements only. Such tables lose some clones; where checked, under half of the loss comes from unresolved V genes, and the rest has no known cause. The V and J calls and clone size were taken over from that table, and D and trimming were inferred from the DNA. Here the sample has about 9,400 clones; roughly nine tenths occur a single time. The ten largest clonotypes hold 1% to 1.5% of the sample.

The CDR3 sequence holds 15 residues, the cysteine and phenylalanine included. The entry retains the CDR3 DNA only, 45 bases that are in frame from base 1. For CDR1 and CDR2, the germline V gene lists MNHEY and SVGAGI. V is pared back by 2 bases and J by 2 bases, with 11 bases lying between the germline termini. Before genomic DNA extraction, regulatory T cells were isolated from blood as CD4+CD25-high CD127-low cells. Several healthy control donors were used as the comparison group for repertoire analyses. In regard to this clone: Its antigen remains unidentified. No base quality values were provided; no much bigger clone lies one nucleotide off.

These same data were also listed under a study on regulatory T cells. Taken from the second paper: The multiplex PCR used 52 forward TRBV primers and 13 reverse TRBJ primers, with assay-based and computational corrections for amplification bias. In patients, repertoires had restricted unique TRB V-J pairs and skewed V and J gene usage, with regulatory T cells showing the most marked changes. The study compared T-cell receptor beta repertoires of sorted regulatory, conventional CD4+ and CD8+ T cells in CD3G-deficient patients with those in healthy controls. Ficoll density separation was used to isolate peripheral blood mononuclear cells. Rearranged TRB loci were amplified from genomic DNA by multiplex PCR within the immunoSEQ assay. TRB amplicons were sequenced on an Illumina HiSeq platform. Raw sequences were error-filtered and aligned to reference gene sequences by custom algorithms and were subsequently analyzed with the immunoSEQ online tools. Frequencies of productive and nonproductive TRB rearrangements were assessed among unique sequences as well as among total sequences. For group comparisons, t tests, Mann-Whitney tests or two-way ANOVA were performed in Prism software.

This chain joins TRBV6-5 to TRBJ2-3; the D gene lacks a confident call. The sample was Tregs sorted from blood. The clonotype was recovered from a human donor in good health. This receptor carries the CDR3 CASSYAAHSTDTQYF. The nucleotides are TGTGCCAGCAGTTACGCGGCCCATTCCACAGATACGCAGTATTTT.